This T cell receptor beta chain emerged from a study of shared T cell receptors in the human thymus. Clones were read by immunoSEQ multiplex PCR, and TCRdb kept only the in-frame ones, dropping some. The sample holds some 700,000 clones, roughly 90% seen once. This same sample was also part of a study on human thymus T cells.

Sequencing was performed on thymocytes. This TCR was sampled from a boy under three years old with a congenital heart defect.

This chain's CDR3 is CASSQGYRTGQINEQFF. CDR3 DNA: TGTGCCAGCAGCCAAGGGTACAGGACAGGACAGATCAATGAGCAGTTCTTC. V and J are TRBV14 and TRBJ2-1; 7 bases are shared with TRBD1. This CDR3 contains 17 residues. CDR1 is SGHDN, CDR2 FVKESK, per germline. V shed 1 base and J 6 bases; nucleotides not matched to a gene: 12.